This TCR beta chain is from a study of CD8 T cells in ankylosing spondylitis. Findings of the study overall: Seemingly characteristic of ankylosing spondylitis blood was a TCR beta motif consisting of roughly 8 highly homologous variants.

This clonotype showed up many times. No antigen is known for it. Between the trimmed V and J ends, which lost 7 bases and 4 bases, there was a span of 13 bases. The CDR3 totals 12 residues. Germline V gene data show CDR1 as SQVTM and CDR2 as ANQGSEA. TCRdb fed the 5' RACE reads into MiXCR, producing one record per CDR3 protein. This table holds around 770,000 distinct CDR3 sequences, 12% found once. Sequenced sample: blood, either unsorted or a sorted T cell fraction (not recorded which). The TCR originated in a male donor with ankylosing spondylitis. V is TRBV29-1 and J is TRBJ1-1; D not certain. DNA for the CDR3: TGCAGCGGCCAGCGGGAGGCCACTGAAGCTTTCTTT. Translated, it gives CSGQREATEAFF.